The source of this T cell receptor (beta chain) is a study of post-analysis software for immune sequencing data. Looking at the study overall: Secondary progressive, relapsing-remitting and progressive-relapsing multiple sclerosis were among the included disease courses. Study-wide findings and caveats: Those samples that were prepared in the same batch co-clustered strongly by F measure. Diversity measured as normalized Chao1 was significantly lower in multiple sclerosis patients than in controls. With TRBV5-6, TRBV5-1 and TRBV20-1 included, 4 or 5 TRBV segments were more frequent in patients than in controls.

The CDR3 has 15 amino acids. From germline, CDR1 is MGHRA and CDR2 YSYEKL. The trim removed 1 base at V and 1 base at J, leaving 1 base unmatched. This clonotype was observed a few times. What it binds is not known. Included in the TCR beta cDNA libraries were unique molecular identifiers. T cells numbering 1 to 10 million yielded approximately 500,000 cDNA molecules. TCRdb re-called the PCR reads through MiXCR, storing one row per CDR3 protein. The data hold under 900,000 distinct CDR3 sequences, with approximately 53% observed a single time. The receptor was isolated from a girl between 10 and 17 years old with multiple sclerosis. The chain couples TRBV4-1 to TRBJ2-5; 9 nucleotides align to TRBD1. The specimen sequenced was blood. CDR3 sequence reads: CASSQGQGGQETQYF. CDR3 nucleotide sequence: TGCGCCAGCAGCCAAGGACAGGGGGGCCAAGAGACCCAGTACTTC.